This record covers a single T cell receptor beta chain. Its antigen is undetermined. The CDR3 covers 14 residues. Trimming shortened V by 1 base and J by 0 bases, and 3 bases separated the two germline ends. In germline, CDR1 is SGHTA, CDR2 FQGTGA. This table comes from immunoSEQ multiplex PCR, and its TCRdb copy is limited to in-frame clones, with some not included. This sample has 90,000 or so clones, with approximately 90% found just once. This entry comes from a study of OX40 agonist ivuxolimab in advanced cancers. At the level of the study: Treatment of patients was with ivuxolimab, an agonistic anti-OX40 (CD134) antibody. Dose-escalation cases comprised hepatocellular carcinoma, melanoma, renal cell or head and neck cancer.

The study's findings and limits: By week 6 at 0.1 to 3.0 mg/kg, blood CD4+ and CD8+ T cells had expanded clonally.

The chain uses TRBV7-3 and TRBJ2-2, with D uncertain. The receptor comes from an adult with an advanced solid tumor such as melanoma, head and neck, liver or kidney cancer. The input for sequencing was CD4+ or CD8+ T cells sorted from blood, taken in a trial of the OX40 agonist ivuxolimab. This CDR3 is CASSLIANTGELFF. In nucleotides, the CDR3 is TGTGCCAGCAGCTTAATCGCGAACACCGGGGAGCTGTTTTTT.